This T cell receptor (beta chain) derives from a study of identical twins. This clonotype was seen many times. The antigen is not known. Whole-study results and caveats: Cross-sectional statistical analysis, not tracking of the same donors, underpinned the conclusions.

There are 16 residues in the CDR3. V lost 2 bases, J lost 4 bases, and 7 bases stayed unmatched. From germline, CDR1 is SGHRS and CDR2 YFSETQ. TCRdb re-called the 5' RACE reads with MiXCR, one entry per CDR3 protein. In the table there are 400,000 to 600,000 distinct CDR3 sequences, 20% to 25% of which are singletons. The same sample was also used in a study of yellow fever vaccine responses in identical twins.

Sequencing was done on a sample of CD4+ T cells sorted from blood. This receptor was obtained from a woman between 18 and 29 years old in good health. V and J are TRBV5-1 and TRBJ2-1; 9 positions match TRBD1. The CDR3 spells CASSLTPGQGYNEQFF. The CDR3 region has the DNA TGCGCCAGCAGCTTAACACCGGGACAGGGTTACAATGAGCAGTTCTTC. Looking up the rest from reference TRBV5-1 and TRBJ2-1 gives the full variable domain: KAGVTQTPRYLIKTRGQQVTLSCSPISGHRSVSWYQQTPGQGLQFLFEYFSETQRNKGNFPGRFSGRQFSNSRSEMNVSTLELGDSALYLCASSLTPGQGYNEQFFGPGTRLTVL.